The clone carrying this T cell receptor (beta chain) was seen repeatedly, ten times or more. The data stem from a study of human T cells and chemical hapten exposure. Documented time point: patch test 3, about 24 weeks after DPC sensitization. Sample treatment: therapeutic diphenylcyclopropenone sensitization with weekly scalp DPC. Someone pulled total RNA out of unfractionated whole blood. This CDR3 region has 13 residues. Germline V lookup: CDR1 GTSNPN, CDR2 SVGIG (reference sequence). Trimming removed 5 bases from V and 8 bases from J, with 18 bases in between. A single record per CDR3 protein comes from TCRdb applying MiXCR to the RACE reads. The data hold fewer than 55,000 distinct CDR3 sequences, with 9.9% observed a single time.

V usage is TRBV30 and J usage is TRBJ1-2, with D possibly TRBD1 on 5 matching bases. This receptor was obtained from a woman in her forties with alopecia areata. Some clones in this sample may be carry-over from other donors' samples. This sample comprised whole blood, obtained in connection with sensitization to the hapten diphenylcyclopropenone (DPC). The CDR3 DNA follows: TGTGCCTGGCGGGACTCTCCTATTGAGGGCTACACCTTC. Amino acid sequence: CAWRDSPIEGYTF.